Each of the 11 T cell receptor beta chains below was sequenced from the same sample in a study of regulatory T cells in long-lasting Graves disease (dated by TCRdb to the early 2020s). Libraries were prepared through multiplex PCR. Sequencer: Illumina HiSeq 4000. To build TCR beta libraries, CDR3 regions were amplified by Arm-PCR using iRepertoire HTBI primers. TCRdb redid the processing of the public reads, applying fastp at Q25 and MiXCR, and retained in-frame beta chains. All rows with the same CDR3 protein become a single entry with the most common DNA and genes. This sample comprises 700,000 or so distinct CDR3 sequences, about 30% of them detected only once. The top ten clones comprise under 55% of the sample. The time point label, read with the paper, signifies: persistent/refractory GD, antithyroid drugs over 5 years with positive TRAb. For both TCR sequencing and RNA sequencing, RNA was extracted from PBMCs in TRIzol.

The sequenced sample was peripheral blood mononuclear cells (PBMCs), obtained when the disease was refractory, from a patient treated with antithyroid drugs. The receptor set was obtained from a female donor with Graves disease.

This clonotype was recorded at least ten times. J is TRBJ2-5 and V is TRBV5-1; D gene unclear. CDR1 is SGHRS and CDR2 is YFSETQ in the germline V gene. The V gene lost 5 bases and the J gene lost 3 bases, with 8 bases spanning the gap. The CDR3 runs 12 residues. The CDR3 bases are TGCGCCAGCAGTGGATCAGAAGAGACCCAGTACTTC. Translating it yields CASSGSEETQYF.

This CDR3 is CSGTGGRNTEAFF. The CDR3 nucleotides are TGCAGCGGGACAGGGGGCCGAAACACTGAAGCTTTCTTT. The chain links TRBV29-1 to TRBJ1-1, with 11 bases lining up with TRBD1. The V gene's germline CDR1 is SQVTM and CDR2 ANQGSEA. V trimming: 7 bases; J trimming: 2 bases; junction bases outside the gene matches: 3. The CDR3 totals 13 residues.

This clonotype occurred a few times. The chain combines TRBV20-1 with TRBJ2-1; D might be TRBD2 (6 bases). V was trimmed by 1 base and J by 2 bases, leaving 9 bases between them. Germline assignment: CDR1 DFQATT and CDR2 SNEGSKA (reference sequence). This CDR3 comprises 14 residues. DNA for the CDR3: TGCAGTGCTAGAGGCGGGACCACCTACAATGAGCAGTTCTTC. It yields the protein CSARGGTTYNEQFF.

This clonotype showed up just a few times. The chain recombines TRBV10-3 with TRBJ1-5; 7 positions match TRBD1. The V gene's germline CDR1 is ENHRY and CDR2 SYGVKD. The V gene end was trimmed by 2 bases and the J gene end by 3 bases; junction bases not matched to a gene: 13. The CDR3 totals 18 residues. The CDR3, as DNA: TGTGCCATCAGTGAGCCCTCCGGCAGGGGGTATGACAATCAGCCCCAGCATTTT. This encodes CAISEPSGRGYDNQPQHF.

The chain's CDR3 is CSTNLDTQYF. DNA of the CDR3: TGCAGTACTAATCTGGATACGCAGTATTTT. This chain joins TRBV20-1 and TRBJ2-3; D remains ambiguous. Germline V gives CDR1 DFQATT, CDR2 SNEGSKA (reference sequence). This CDR3 is built from 10 residues. Trimming shortened V by 8 bases and J by 6 bases, and 9 bases separated the two germline ends.

The chain employs TRBV18 and TRBJ2-7, with D possibly matching TRBD1 (6 bases). Looked up from germline, CDR1 is KGHSH and CDR2 is LQKENI. Trimming took 5 bases from V and 3 from J, leaving 17 bases between them. The CDR3 is 15 amino acids. The CDR3 DNA is TGTGCCAGCTCAACATCCTCGGGACAATACTACGAGCAGTACTTC. Its translation is CASSTSSGQYYEQYF.

On this clonotype: A much larger clone sits a single nucleotide away, making a read error possible. The chain carries TRBV28 and TRBJ1-1, with D unclear. CDR3 length: 14 residues. Germline V gene lookup returns CDR1 MDHEN and CDR2 SYDVKM. For the CDR3, the DNA is TGTGCCAGCAGTCCGGGATATTTGAACACTGAAGCTTCCTTT. Amino acid sequence: CASSPGYLNTEASF.

This clonotype was seen a few times. V and J are TRBV12-3 or TRBV12-4 and TRBJ1-1; 7 nucleotides match TRBD1. The J segment lost 1 base and the V segment lost 5 bases, leaving 10 bases of the junction unmatched. CDR3 length: 16 residues. The CDR3 DNA reads TGTGCCAGCAGTCCAACAGGGGCCTCGGCGAACACTGAAGCTTTCTTT. It translates to CASSPTGASANTEAFF.

The sample holds many counts of this clonotype. The J gene is TRBJ1-2, the V gene TRBV28, with TRBD1 identical over 7 bases. Unmatched junction bases numbered 11, after V lost 11 bases and J lost 8 bases. Germline V lookup: CDR1 MDHEN, CDR2 SYDVKM. The CDR3 extends over 12 amino acids. In DNA form, the CDR3 reads TGTGCCCCCCTTACAGGGGCTGGCGGCTACACCTTC. It specifies CAPLTGAGGYTF.

The table lists this clonotype with a few counts. The genes are TRBV6-1 and TRBJ1-2, with 8 bases matching TRBD1. The V segment lost 4 bases and the J segment 6 bases; nucleotides outside the gene matches: 7. The CDR3 runs 14 residues. Germline assignment: CDR1 MNHNS and CDR2 SASEGT. The CDR3 reads CASSAPRTGHGYTF. CDR3 nucleotide sequence: TGTGCCAGCAGTGCCCCCCGGACAGGGCATGGCTACACCTTC.

V gene TRBV20-1 combines with J gene TRBJ1-3, with D uncertain. Between the trimmed V and J ends, which lost 6 bases and 0 bases, there was a span of 12 bases. The germline V gene encodes CDR1 DFQATT and CDR2 SNEGSKA (reference sequence). This CDR3 is 14 amino acids long. The CDR3 coding sequence is TGCAGTGCATCTACAGCTGACTCTGGAAACACCATATATTTT. As protein: CSASTADSGNTIYF.